This is a list of T cell receptor beta chains from one sample in a study of blood T cells in healthy people across ages. TCRdb analysed the 5' RACE reads with MiXCR anew, one entry per CDR3 protein. The repertoire consists of around 1,000,000 distinct CDR3 sequences, with approximately 25% occurring once and the leading ten covering approximately 0.71%. The sample was also linked to a second study, of T cells of mothers and their children.

The sample was blood. Receptors originate from a girl aged 2 to 10 in good health. The CDR3 runs from the conserved cysteine through the conserved F or W. Each record gives: D gene, J gene, clone size, V gene, CDR3 DNA, CDR3 protein. D genes are given only for firm matches. Part of the rows lack a size; the others show once, few, many or a class for expanded clones.

NA,TRBJ2-1,few,TRBV16,TGTGCCAGCAGCCCCTCTTTGGGGGGCAGATTTTACAATGAGCAGTTCTTC,CASSPSLGGRFYNEQFF
NA,TRBJ2-1,NA,TRBV6-5,TGTGCCAGCAGCAAGCGGTTGAGCTCCTACAATGAGCAGTTCTTC,CASSKRLSSYNEQFF
NA,TRBJ1-2,NA,TRBV20-1,TGCAGTGCTAGGAATCCAGGACAGAACTATGGCTACACCTTC,CSARNPGQNYGYTF
NA,TRBJ2-5,NA,TRBV11-2,TGTGCCAGCAGCTTAGTCCCAGTGGTGGGGGAGCAGTACTTC,CASSLVPVVGEQYF
NA,TRBJ2-3,NA,TRBV10-2,TGCGCCAGCAGGGCCCCGGGACCCTGGGGTTTAGATACGCAGTATTTT,CASRAPGPWGLDTQYF
NA,TRBJ1-1,few,TRBV29-1,TGCAGCGCCCGAGAGGGCGTAGGGGCTTTCTTT,CSAREGVGAFF
TRBD2,TRBJ2-3,few,TRBV20-1,TGCAGTGTCACCGCTAGGTCGCGGGAGTTTAAAGATACGCAGTATTTT,CSVTARSREFKDTQYF
NA,TRBJ2-7,NA,TRBV12-5,TGTGCTAGTGGTTTTTCAGGGTACGAGCAGTACTTC,CASGFSGYEQYF
NA,TRBJ2-5,NA,TRBV12-3/TRBV12-4,TGTGCCAGCAAACGGCAGGGGAGCACCCAAGAGACCCAGTACTTC,CASKRQGSTQETQYF
NA,TRBJ1-4,many,TRBV4-3,TGCGCCAGCAGCCAAGAGGGGTTCGGGGGGTATGAGGAAAAACTGTTTTTT,CASSQEGFGGYEEKLFF
NA,TRBJ2-3,NA,TRBV27,TGTGCCAGCAGTTTATCTAGCGACGGGGGCACAGATACGCAGTATTTT,CASSLSSDGGTDTQYF
TRBD1,TRBJ2-5,few,TRBV29-1,TGCAGCGTTCCCGGGACAGGGTTTGTAGAGACCCAGTACTTC,CSVPGTGFVETQYF
NA,TRBJ1-1,NA,TRBV9,TGTGCCAGCAGCGTACAGGTGAACACTGAAGCTTTCTTT,CASSVQVNTEAFF
NA,TRBJ2-7,NA,TRBV5-1,TGCGCCAGCAGCCTCGCAGACAGCGCGGCCTACGAGCAGTACTTC,CASSLADSAAYEQYF
TRBD2,TRBJ2-1,few,TRBV7-3,TGTGCCAGCAGCTGGACTAGCGGGAGCGATGAGCAGTTCTTC,CASSWTSGSDEQFF
NA,TRBJ2-2,NA,TRBV29-1,TGCAGCGTACTGACAGGCTACACCGGGGAGCTGTTTTTT,CSVLTGYTGELFF
NA,TRBJ2-3,few,TRBV7-2,TGTGCCAGCAGCCGGATGTCTAGCACAGATACGCAGTATTTT,CASSRMSSTDTQYF
TRBD2,TRBJ2-2,few,TRBV20-1,TGCAGTGCTAGGAAAAGCGGGATAGACACCGGGGAGCTGTTTTTT,CSARKSGIDTGELFF
TRBD1,TRBJ2-7,NA,TRBV20-1,TGCAGTGCTGATACAGGGGCCTCCGAGCAGTACTTC,CSADTGASEQYF
NA,TRBJ2-1,NA,TRBV7-2,TGTGCCAGCAGCTTAGAGGGAGGGTGGGACAGGTTGATCTTC,CASSLEGGWDRLIF
TRBD1,TRBJ1-2,few,TRBV4-2,TGTGCCAGCAGCCAAGATAGTCAGGGGGACTATGGCTACACCTTC,CASSQDSQGDYGYTF
NA,TRBJ2-5,NA,TRBV29-1,TGCAGCGTCCGGGGACGTACCCAAGAGGCCCAGTACTTC,CSVRGRTQEAQYF
NA,TRBJ1-4,few,TRBV10-3,TGTGCCATCAGTGCGGGCCTTAGGGGGTTTAATGAAAAACTGTTTTTT,CAISAGLRGFNEKLFF
TRBD2,TRBJ2-7,few,TRBV10-3,TGTGCCATCAGTCGGGTCGGACTAGCGGGAGTTCTTGACGAGCAGTACTTC,CAISRVGLAGVLDEQYF
NA,TRBJ2-3,few,TRBV4-1,TGCGCCAGCAGCCAAGTTCGAGGGGCGCAGTATTTT,CASSQVRGAQYF
NA,TRBJ1-1,NA,TRBV18,TGTGCCAGCTCACCACTAAGCGAGATGAACACTGAAGCTTTCTTT,CASSPLSEMNTEAFF
NA,TRBJ2-5,NA,TRBV10-3,TGTGCCATCAGTGAGTCGGCCGGACCGCCCCCCCCGGGGGAGCAGTACTTC,CAISESAGPPPPGEQYF
NA,TRBJ2-1,NA,TRBV7-2,TGTGCCAGCAGCTTAGGACTATTTTACAATGAGCAGTTCTTC,CASSLGLFYNEQFF
TRBD2,TRBJ2-7,NA,TRBV3-1,TGTGCCAGCAGCCAAGAGGAGCGGGGCCCACCTTACGAGCAGTACTTC,CASSQEERGPPYEQYF
NA,TRBJ2-7,few,TRBV29-1,TGCAGCGTTGAACGCGACAGCCCCTACGAGCAGTACTTC,CSVERDSPYEQYF
NA,TRBJ2-7,NA,TRBV4-3,TGCGCCAGCAGCCAAGAATTTGGCTACGAGCAGTACTTC,CASSQEFGYEQYF
NA,TRBJ2-2,few,TRBV9,TGTGCCAGCGAGGGAGCGAACACCGGGGAGCTGTTTTTT,CASEGANTGELFF
NA,TRBJ2-2,few,TRBV29-1,TGCAGCGTTGAACCTACGAACACCGGGGAGCTGTTTTTT,CSVEPTNTGELFF
TRBD2,TRBJ2-7,NA,TRBV11-3,TGTGCCAGCAGTCCCGAGCGGGGGGGCTACGAGCAGTACTTC,CASSPERGGYEQYF
NA,TRBJ2-7,NA,TRBV27,TGTGCCAGCAGTTTGACCGATTTAGCGAGGGAGCAGTACTTC,CASSLTDLAREQYF
NA,TRBJ2-2,few,TRBV7-9,TGTGCCAGCAGCTTACCCCGACTCGGCACCGGGGAGCTGTTTTTT,CASSLPRLGTGELFF
TRBD2,TRBJ2-7,few,TRBV20-1,TGCAATGCTAGAGACGGGGGGACCTACGAGCAGTACTTC,CNARDGGTYEQYF
NA,TRBJ2-4,few,TRBV11-1,TGTGCCAGCAGCTTAATAGGGGATGGAAACATTCAGTACTTC,CASSLIGDGNIQYF
NA,TRBJ1-3,NA,TRBV13,TGTGCCAGCAACTCCCGCCTAGGGACCCCGGACACCATATATTTT,CASNSRLGTPDTIYF
NA,TRBJ1-2,NA,TRBV4-1,TGCGCCAGCAGCCCGCCGGGGACCGTTGGCTACACCTTC,CASSPPGTVGYTF
TRBD1,TRBJ1-4,once,TRBV28,TGTGCCAGCAGTCCCTTTTCAGGGGGCGCTTGGTCAAATGAAAAACTGTTTTTT,CASSPFSGGAWSNEKLFF
NA,TRBJ1-4,few,TRBV4-1,TGCGCCAGCAGCCGCAACACGGCAACTAATGAAAAACTGTTTTTT,CASSRNTATNEKLFF
NA,TRBJ1-1,NA,TRBV6-6,TGTGCCAGCAGTTACGGGGACTGGGAAGAAGCTTTCTTT,CASSYGDWEEAFF
NA,TRBJ1-1,few,TRBV14,TGTGCCAGCAGCCTAGGGGACTTCAACACTGAAGCTTTCTTT,CASSLGDFNTEAFF
NA,TRBJ1-2,NA,TRBV29-1,TGCAGCGTTGTCTGGGAAGACGGCGGCTACACCTTC,CSVVWEDGGYTF
NA,TRBJ1-5,NA,TRBV28,TGTGCCAGCAGTTTCGGTACTTACGGACAGCCCCAGCATTTT,CASSFGTYGQPQHF
NA,TRBJ1-1,NA,TRBV27,TGTGCCACCTACCTGAGGGGGTCGGGGTCAATGAACACTGAAGCTTTCTTT,CATYLRGSGSMNTEAFF
NA,TRBJ1-4,NA,TRBV6-6,TGTGCCAGCAGCCCTTCCGGGTCAAAACTGTTTTTT,CASSPSGSKLFF
TRBD1,TRBJ1-5,NA,TRBV12-3/TRBV12-4,TGTGCCAGCAGTTTGGGACAGGGTATGGCGAAGCCCCAGCATTTT,CASSLGQGMAKPQHF
NA,TRBJ2-7,few,TRBV6-2/TRBV6-3,TGTGCCAGCAGTTACACCGGGGCGTACTACGAGCAGTACTTC,CASSYTGAYYEQYF
NA,TRBJ2-3,few,TRBV9,TGTGCCAGCAGCGTTAGCGGCACAGATACGCAGTATTTT,CASSVSGTDTQYF
NA,TRBJ2-5,NA,TRBV4-3,TGCGCCAGCAGCCAAGGCTGTGGGCCTACTGGTCAAGAGACCCAGTACTTC,CASSQGCGPTGQETQYF
NA,TRBJ2-3,NA,TRBV7-3,TGTGCCTCCAGGTCCGTCCGAGGGGCAGATACGCAGTATTTT,CASRSVRGADTQYF
TRBD2,TRBJ2-1,NA,TRBV29-1,TGCAGCAGTGCCGGGCTAGCGGGGGCCGGAGAGCAGTTCTTC,CSSAGLAGAGEQFF